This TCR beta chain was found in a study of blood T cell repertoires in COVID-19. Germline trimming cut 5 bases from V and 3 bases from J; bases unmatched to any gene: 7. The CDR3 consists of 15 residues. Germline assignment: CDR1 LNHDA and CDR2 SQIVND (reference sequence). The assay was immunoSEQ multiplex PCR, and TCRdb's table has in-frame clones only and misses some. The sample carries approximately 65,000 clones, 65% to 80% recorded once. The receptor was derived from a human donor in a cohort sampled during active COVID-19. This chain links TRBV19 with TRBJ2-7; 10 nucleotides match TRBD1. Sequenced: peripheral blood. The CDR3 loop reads CASSPRDRGLYEQYF. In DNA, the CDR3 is TGTGCCAGTAGTCCCAGGGACAGGGGCCTCTACGAGCAGTACTTC.